Sequencing of this TCR beta chain was carried out in a study of shared clonotypes between healthy human individuals. Sequencing was performed with immunoSEQ multiplex PCR; in TCRdb, only in-frame clones are kept and a portion is missing. This sample has some 2,000,000 clones, with 95% found just once. This CDR3 comprises 16 residues. Germline V gene data show CDR1 as SGHAT and CDR2 as FQNNGV. With V trimmed by 4 bases and J by 0 bases, 6 bases remained unmatched. The gene calls are TRBV11-2 and TRBJ2-3; 8 bases map to TRBD2. The specimen sequenced was naive CD4+ T cells sorted from blood. The subset here: CD45RA+ positively selected. The clonotype originates from a man younger than 30 in good health. The CDR3 DNA sequence: TGTGCCAGCAGCTGGACGAGCGGGGGTAGCACAGATACGCAGTATTTT. Protein sequence: CASSWTSGGSTDTQYF. Combining the CDR3 with reference TRBV11-2 and TRBJ2-3 gives the whole variable domain EAGVAQSPRYKIIEKRQSVAFWCNPISGHATLYWYQQILGQGPKLLIQFQNNGVVDDSQLPKDRFSAERLKGVDSTLKIQPAKLEDSAVYLCASSWTSGGSTDTQYFGPGTRLTVL.